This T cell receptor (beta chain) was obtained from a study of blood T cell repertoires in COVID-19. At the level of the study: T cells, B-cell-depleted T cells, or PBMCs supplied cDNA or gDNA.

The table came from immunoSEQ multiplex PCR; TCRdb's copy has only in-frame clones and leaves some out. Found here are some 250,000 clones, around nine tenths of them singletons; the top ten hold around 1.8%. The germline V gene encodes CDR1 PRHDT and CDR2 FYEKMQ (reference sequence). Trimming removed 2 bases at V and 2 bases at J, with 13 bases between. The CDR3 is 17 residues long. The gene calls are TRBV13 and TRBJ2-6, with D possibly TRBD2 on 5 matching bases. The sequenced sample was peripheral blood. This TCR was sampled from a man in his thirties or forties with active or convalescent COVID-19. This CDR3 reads CASSLYLGGPGANVLTF. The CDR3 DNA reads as TGTGCCAGCAGCTTATATCTAGGCGGGCCTGGGGCCAACGTCCTGACTTTC.